This TCR beta chain emerged from a study of early T cells in non-severe SARS-CoV-2 infection (TCRdb year 2021). For the wider study: Bulk RNA from unsorted whole blood was used for TCR sequencing, so alpha and beta chains could not be paired.

The CDR3, cysteine through phenylalanine, is 16 amino acids long. The retained sequence is limited to the CDR3, 48 bases, with the frame set at the first base. Looking up the germline V gene yields CDR1 SGHAT and CDR2 FQNNGV. Relative to germline, V is missing 1 base and J is missing 4 bases, with 4 bases of the junction outside any gene match. The study was a case-control design nested within a healthcare worker cohort in London, UK, with weekly nasopharyngeal swab PCR tests and blood sampling. Between 23 and 31 March 2020, the week of the UK lockdown, healthcare workers were enrolled and then followed up weekly for as long as 16 weeks. This clonotype has at least ten counts. Its antigen remains unidentified. No base quality values were provided; no much bigger clone lies one nucleotide off. The library was built by means of 5' RACE. The sequencer was a NextSeq 500. The TCR library protocol attached unique molecular identifiers to individual cDNA molecules to correct for sequencing error and PCR bias. TCR alpha and beta chains were both sequenced, and the abundances of alpha and beta sequences in each sample were closely correlated with each other. Regarding the original processing steps: V gene, J gene and CDR3 annotation of TCR sequences was performed with Decombinator V4. TCRs were defined as expanded if a significant change between any two time points was detected under a Poisson model with p below 0.0001. TCR abundances were normalised to the total number of TCRs sequenced per sample and expressed as counts per million. TRAV1-2 paired with TRAJ12, TRAJ20 or TRAJ33 defined MAIT TCRs, while TRAV10 paired with TRAJ18 defined iNKT TCRs. VDJdb, accessed 1 November 2021, was searched for CMV, EBV and SARS-CoV-2 annotated TCRs, with TCRs annotated for multiple antigens excluded. TCRdb passed the public sequencing reads through fastp at Q25 and MiXCR, retaining productive beta sequences. Every CDR3 protein is listed once, alongside the most common genes and DNA of its rows. The V and J calls and clone size are TCRdb's, not the authors'. The sample profile shows about 80,000 distinct CDR3 sequences; 5% of them were found once. Jointly, the top ten make up about 7% of the sample.

The paper as a whole reports these results and caveats: VDJdb matching was skewed toward anti-spike CD8 responses and likely underestimated virus-specific expansions, missing private and CD4 specificities.

The chain joins TRBV11-2 to TRBJ2-1; TRBD2 matches 10 bases in the middle. This specimen consisted of whole blood, obtained at baseline. This TCR came from an adult who was a healthcare worker with PCR-confirmed SARS-CoV-2 infection or an uninfected control (not recorded which). The CDR3 reads as follows: CASSLGGLAEYNEQFF. The nucleotides are TGTGCCAGCAGCTTAGGAGGACTAGCGGAATACAATGAGCAGTTCTTC.